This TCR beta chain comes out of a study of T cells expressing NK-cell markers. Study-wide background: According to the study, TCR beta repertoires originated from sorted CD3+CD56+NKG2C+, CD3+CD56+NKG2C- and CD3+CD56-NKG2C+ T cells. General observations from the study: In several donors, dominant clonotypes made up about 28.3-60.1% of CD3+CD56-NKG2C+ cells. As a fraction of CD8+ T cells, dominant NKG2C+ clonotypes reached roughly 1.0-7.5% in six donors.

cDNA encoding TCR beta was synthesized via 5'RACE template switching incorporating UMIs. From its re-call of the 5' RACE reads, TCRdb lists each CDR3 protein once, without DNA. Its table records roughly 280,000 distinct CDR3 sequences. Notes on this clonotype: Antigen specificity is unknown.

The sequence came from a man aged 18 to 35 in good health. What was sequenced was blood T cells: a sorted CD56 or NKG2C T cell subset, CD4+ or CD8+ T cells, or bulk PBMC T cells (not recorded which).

This CDR3 is CASSLEGEGQPQHF. The rearrangement uses TRBV12-3 or TRBV12-4 and TRBJ1-5. The CDR3 is 14 amino acids.